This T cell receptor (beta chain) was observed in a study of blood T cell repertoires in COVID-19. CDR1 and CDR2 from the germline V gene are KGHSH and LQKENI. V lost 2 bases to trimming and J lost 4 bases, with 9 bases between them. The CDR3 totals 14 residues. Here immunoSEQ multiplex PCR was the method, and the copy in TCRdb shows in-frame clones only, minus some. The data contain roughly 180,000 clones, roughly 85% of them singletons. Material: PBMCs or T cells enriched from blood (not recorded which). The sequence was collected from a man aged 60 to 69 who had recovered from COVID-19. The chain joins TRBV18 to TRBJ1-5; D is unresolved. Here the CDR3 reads CASSPMQRNQPQHF. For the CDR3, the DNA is TGTGCCAGCTCACCAATGCAGAGGAATCAGCCCCAGCATTTT. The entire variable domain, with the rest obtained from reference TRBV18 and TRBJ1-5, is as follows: NAGVMQNPRHLVRRRGQEARLRCSPMKGHSHVYWYRQLPEEGLKFMVYLQKENIIDESGMPKERFSAEFPKEGPSILRIQQVVRGDSAAYFCASSPMQRNQPQHFGDGTRLSIL.